This TCR beta chain was captured by sequencing in a study of blood T cells in healthy people across ages. On this clonotype: Its cognate antigen is unknown.

The use of a sample-barcoded 5' primer and a J-beta primer mix characterized a second PCR of roughly 7 to 11 cycles. TCRdb re-analysed the 5' RACE reads in MiXCR, keeping a single row per CDR3 protein. There are about 900,000 distinct CDR3 sequences in the sample; about 62% occur only once, and 25% to 35% lies in the top ten. Each of the donors had around 9 milliliters of peripheral blood drawn into EDTA-treated Vacutainer tubes. The germline V gene encodes CDR1 LGHDT and CDR2 YNNKEL (reference sequence). The CDR3 consists of 14 residues. V dropped 1 base and J dropped 0 bases, with 6 bases sitting between them. Study observations and caveats: Significant beta diversity loss was already apparent by age roughly 43, declining roughly linearly. The diversity estimates, figures obtained from one million T cells, were considered underestimates. Comparison with aged donors showed that long-lived donors had more naive CD4+ cells and higher diversity.

This clonotype was sampled from a man aged 25-45 years in good health. The sequencing input was blood. V is TRBV3-1 and J is TRBJ1-1, with D unclear. For the CDR3, the DNA is TGTGCCAGCAGCCAAGGCGGGATGAACACTGAAGCTTTCTTT. It yields the protein CASSQGGMNTEAFF.